This TCR beta chain is drawn from a study of blood T cell repertoires in COVID-19 (dated by TCRdb to about 2020). Some background on the complete study: Samples from collaborators originated in the United States, Italy and Spain and spanned both the acute and convalescent phases of COVID-19. The material from the prospective study consisted of cDNA or gDNA derived from T cells, B-cell-depleted T cells, or PBMCs. The dataset comprised deeply sampled blood TCRbeta repertoires from subjects exposed to, actively infected with, or recovered from COVID-19. A freely available public database, intended as a resource for researchers studying the immune response to SARS-CoV-2, is where the repertoires were released. The samples were drawn from two sources: the first 160 participants of the ongoing ImmuneRACE study, and 1,000 to 1,500 subjects contributed by 6 global collaborators. The sample metadata nearly always contained a de-identified subject ID, COVID-19 status, age in years and sex. Where HLA class I and class II types were available, the types were taken from metadata supplied by the sample provider, not from assay-based typing. The investigation overall reported the following: The amount of clinical and demographic metadata varied by source and participant and was provided uncurated.

Trimming at the junction amounts to 11 bases on V and 0 bases on J, and the germline ends lie 17 bases apart. For CDR1 and CDR2, the germline V gene (reference sequence) lists SEHNR and FQNEAQ. The CDR3 runs 15 residues from the cysteine to the phenylalanine. Kept here is only the CDR3 DNA, which spans 45 bases and is read in frame from base 1. On this clone: The specificity of this receptor is unknown. No base qualities exist here, and no much larger clone lies one base off it.

The immunoSEQ Assay, a bias-controlled multiplex PCR, was used to amplify TCRbeta CDR3 regions from genomic DNA. On the authors' methods: The number of nucleated cells in each sample was estimated from the amplification of reference gene primers within the assay. To quantify the absolute abundance of each unique TCRbeta CDR3 rearrangement, sequence reads were collapsed and filtered. For each sample, productive Simpson clonality was calculated by taking the square root of Simpson's diversity index across productive rearrangements. The clones in this table, taken by TCRdb from immuneACCESS, are in-frame only. Not every clone is retained; where verified, under half of the shortfall comes from an unresolved V gene, and the cause of the rest is unknown. That table is the source of V, J and clone size, and D and trimming were worked out from the DNA. Present in this sample are about 190,000 clones, 75% to 90% of which were seen just once. The ten largest clones represent under 2.5% of the sample.

Collaborating institutions collected whole blood in K2EDTA tubes following their own protocols. Collaborator samples were shipped for TCRbeta analysis as frozen whole blood, isolated PBMCs, or DNA extracted from either sample type. The clonotype comes from a man in his sixties or seventies with active or convalescent COVID-19. The rearranged segments are TRBV7-9 and TRBJ1-3; no D segment can be confidently identified. Sequences were obtained from peripheral blood. The encoded CDR3 is CASTLDRVSGNTIYF. The DNA is TGTGCCTCCACCCTAGATCGGGTCTCTGGAAACACCATATATTTT.